This T cell receptor beta chain was recovered during a study of identical twins. Study conclusions and caveats: Twins shared beta out-of-frame sequences in excess, but this excess was weaker. The analysis was cross-sectional rather than longitudinal within donors. Models predicted less out-of-frame TCR alpha sharing in monozygotic twins than was found. The study found excess low generation probability among twin-shared out-of-frame alpha sequences.

TCRdb re-analysed the 5' RACE reads in MiXCR, keeping a single row per CDR3 protein. The table records 1.5 million to 2 million distinct CDR3 sequences, around 33% of them present only once. With 0 bases clipped from V and 3 bases from J, the junction kept 11 bases outside the gene matches. The CDR3 consists of 17 residues. The germline CDR1 and CDR2 sequences are DFQATT and SNEGSKA (reference sequence). Only a few counts were recorded for this clonotype. Its antigen remains unknown. The TCR originated in a newborn girl in good health. The sequenced material came from cord blood. This chain links TRBV20-1 with TRBJ2-7; 10 bases align to TRBD2. The CDR3 bases are TGCAGTGCTAGAGATTTTGGGGCTAGCGGGGGATTCTACGAGCAGTACTTC. Protein sequence: CSARDFGASGGFYEQYF.